These T cell receptor beta chains were read from a single sample in a study of shared clonotypes between healthy human individuals. Clones were sequenced by immunoSEQ multiplex PCR, and TCRdb holds only the in-frame ones, with some missing. The sample shows about 1,500,000 clones, around 95% of them seen only once. Sequenced: naive CD4+ T cells sorted from blood. Every receptor here comes from a man aged 30 to 45 in good health. CDR3s include the opening cysteine and the closing phenylalanine or tryptophan.

v_gene	j_gene	CDR3aa
TRBV7-2	TRBJ2-3	CASSLSRGEDTQYF
TRBV5-6	TRBJ1-5	CASSGQGVSNQPQHF
TRBV4-3	TRBJ2-3	CASSQEGVRGTDTQYF
TRBV28	TRBJ2-7	CASSLQPHEQYF
TRBV5-4	TRBJ2-7	CASSLGAGGTPYEQYF
TRBV5-5	TRBJ2-4	CASSLQDSAAKTIQYF
TRBV28	TRBJ2-7	CASSASDRGPYEQYF
TRBV28	TRBJ2-7	CASSLAGHEQYF
TRBV7-2	TRBJ2-1	CASSLRDRGYNEQFF
TRBV7-3	TRBJ1-1	CASSLAQSVNTEAFF
TRBV6-6	TRBJ2-1	CASSRLLPNGVTEQFF
TRBV9	TRBJ2-4	CASSVEQGDIQYF
TRBV6-5	TRBJ2-7	CASSYQSGPYEQYF
TRBV10-2	TRBJ1-5	CASSESGGRQPQHF
TRBV29-1	TRBJ2-2	CSVDTGGIGELFF
TRBV6-1	TRBJ2-2	CASSVSGVITGELFF
TRBV19	TRBJ2-3	CASSIRPGASTDTQYF
TRBV5-6	TRBJ2-3	CASSSQTEELFTDTQYF
TRBV19	TRBJ2-7	CATGPRRGNYEQYF
TRBV7-2	TRBJ2-2	CASSARVTSATGELFF
TRBV6-1	TRBJ2-3	CASSEGGGPYGTDTQYF
TRBV6-6	TRBJ2-5	CASRRGQQETQYF
TRBV28	TRBJ2-7	CASTDPPSYEQYF
TRBV7-2	TRBJ1-5	CASGRQPGQPQHF
TRBV7-9	TRBJ2-3	CASSLATGIDTQYF
TRBV29-1	TRBJ1-4	CSVEQGAGEKLFF
TRBV30	TRBJ2-6	CAWRLRMAGLPGANVLTF
TRBV2	TRBJ2-3	CASSTSPGLAGEGTDTQYF
TRBV5-4	TRBJ2-1	CASSLEGGLAEQFF
TRBV29-1	TRBJ1-2	CSVWTGQTNYGYTF
TRBV6-1	TRBJ1-1	CASSDSWGFAEAFF
TRBV5-1	TRBJ2-2	CASSLESGSVTGELFF
TRBV27	TRBJ2-1	CASQTRGTDVNNEQFF
TRBV5-1	TRBJ2-2	CASSIGTSNTGELFF
TRBV7-2	TRBJ2-2	CASRPRQMNTGELFF